Detailed here is one T cell receptor (beta chain). The data were taken from a study of CD8 T cells in Susac syndrome. The sequenced target, TCR beta, came from blood CD8+ and CD4+ T cells. Reverse transcription of about 0.45 to 1 ug RNA was carried out with random hexamers. MiXCR, applied by TCRdb to the immunoSEQ multiplex PCR reads, yields one record per CDR3 protein. This table has 150,000 or so distinct CDR3 sequences, around 90% appearing once. V was cut by 10 bases and J by 0 bases, with 13 bases left in between. The length of the CDR3 is 14 residues. Germline-derived CDR1 and CDR2 are SGHRS and YFSETQ.

This sequence was found in a human donor in good health. This chain uses TRBV5-1 with TRBJ2-2, with TRBD2 as a possible D gene (7 bases). Sequencing used CD4+ T cells from PBMCs. The CDR3 region is CAGRGKPNTGELFF. CDR3 DNA: TGCGCCGGGAGGGGGAAACCGAACACCGGGGAGCTGTTTTTT.